The 20 T cell receptor beta chains below come from one sample, sequenced in a study of blood T cell repertoires in COVID-19. TCRdb keeps only in-frame clones here, not all; method: immunoSEQ multiplex PCR. The repertoire holds about 190,000 clones, with approximately 80% as singletons. The sequenced sample was peripheral blood. The receptors here all came from a man aged 45-65 years who had recovered from COVID-19.

The chain recombines TRBV4-1 with TRBJ1-5; D is perhaps TRBD1 (6 bases). Trimming cost V 0 bases and J 4 bases, with 10 bases left between them. The CDR3 totals 15 residues. CDR1 is MGHRA and CDR2 is YSYEKL in the germline V gene. The CDR3 DNA follows: TGCGCCAGCAGCCAAGATCCCCAGGGGAATCAGCCCCAGCATTTT. Amino acids: CASSQDPQGNQPQHF.

The chain couples TRBV4-3 to TRBJ2-5, with D tentatively TRBD2 (5 bases). Germline lookup yields CDR1 LGHNA and CDR2 YSLEER. The V end lost 2 bases, the J end lost 5 bases, and 15 bases lay between the germline ends. The CDR3 covers 15 residues. CDR3 coding DNA: TGCGCCAGCAGCCAATTTCGGGGTGTGGGGGAGACCCAGTACTTC. It specifies CASSQFRGVGETQYF.

The chain combines TRBV9 with TRBJ1-1, with 9 positions matching TRBD1. Losses at the gene ends were 4 bases for V and 4 bases for J; bases not matched to a gene: 5. The CDR3 is made up of 14 amino acids. The V gene's germline CDR1 is SGDLS and CDR2 YYNGEE. The CDR3: CASSKGQGSTEAFF. The CDR3 DNA is TGTGCCAGCAGCAAGGGACAGGGAAGCACTGAAGCTTTCTTT.

This clone was recorded only once. CDR3 residues: CASSREVAEAFF. The CDR3 DNA reads TGTGCCAGCAGCCGAGAGGTCGCTGAAGCTTTCTTT. This sequence joins TRBV5-5 and TRBJ1-1; unclear D gene. The V gene's germline CDR1 is SGHKS and CDR2 YYEKEE (reference sequence). V was trimmed by 4 bases and J by 6 bases, leaving 10 bases between them. The CDR3 is 12 residues long. The whole variable domain, filled in from reference TRBV5-5 and TRBJ1-1, reads DAGVTQSPTHLIKTRGQQVTLRCSPISGHKSVSWYQQVLGQGPQFIFQYYEKEERGRGNFPDRFSARQFPNYSSELNVNALLLGDSALYLCASSREVAEAFFGQGTRLTVV.

The rearrangement uses TRBV7-8 and TRBJ1-3, with D hard to call. Germline assignment: CDR1 SGHVS and CDR2 FQNEAQ. The CDR3 contains 14 residues. Trimming cost V 5 bases and J 0 bases, with 8 bases left between them. The CDR3 DNA reads as TGTGCCAGCAGCCGAGATAGCTCTGGAAACACCATATATTTT. It translates to CASSRDSSGNTIYF.

The chain combines TRBV3-1 (or the pseudogene TRBV3-2) with TRBJ2-3; 10 bases align to TRBD2. Unmatched junction bases numbered 3, after V lost 1 base and J lost 5 bases. The CDR3 extends over 15 amino acids. Germline V gene lookup returns CDR1 LGHDT and CDR2 YNNKEL (reference sequence). The CDR3 region is CASSQASGRGDTQYF. CDR3 bases: TGTGCCAGCAGCCAAGCAAGCGGGAGGGGAGATACGCAGTATTTT.

V is TRBV9 and J is TRBJ1-1, with unresolved D. The CDR3 sequence is 15 residues long. Trimming pared 0 bases from V and 6 bases from J, leaving 15 bases between. Germline V gives CDR1 SGDLS, CDR2 YYNGEE. This chain's CDR3 is CASSVGDTASAEAFF. CDR3 nucleotides: TGTGCCAGCAGCGTAGGCGATACGGCAAGCGCTGAAGCTTTCTTT.

This chain uses TRBV7-8 with TRBJ2-5; no firm D call. Germline V CDR1 and CDR2: SGHVS, FQNEAQ. Trimming removed 5 bases from V and 2 bases from J, with 6 bases in between. This CDR3 contains 12 residues. CDR3 coding DNA: TGTGCCAGCAGCGCGATTCAAGAGACCCAGTACTTC. Its protein product is CASSAIQETQYF.

Turning to this clone: One junction end disagrees with the germline gene, perhaps due to a read error. This chain uses TRBV6-2 or TRBV6-3 with TRBJ2-4; 8 positions match TRBD2. CDR1 and CDR2 from the germline V gene are MNHEY and SVGEGT. The CDR3 extends over 12 amino acids. The CDR3 reads CASSSSGTSQVF. The CDR3 nucleotides read TGTGCCAGCAGTTCGTCCGGGACTAGTCAGGTCTTC.

The rearrangement joins TRBV19 to TRBJ1-4; TRBD1 is a possible D gene (5 bases). The germline V and J ends were trimmed by 3 bases and 8 bases, with 13 bases remaining between them. The CDR3 loop spans 14 amino acids. In germline, CDR1 is LNHDA, CDR2 SQIVND (reference sequence). The CDR3, as DNA: TGTGCCAGTAGTATTTACTCTGGACAAGAAAAACTGTTTTTT. Residues: CASSIYSGQEKLFF.

In its sample, this clone was seen once. The chain carries TRBV3-1 (or the pseudogene TRBV3-2) and TRBJ1-2; TRBD1 aligns across 9 bases. The CDR3 sequence is 16 residues long. The germline V gene has CDR1 LGHDT and CDR2 YNNKEL (reference sequence). Trimming at V came to 1 base and at J to 4 bases, leaving 7 bases not matched to a gene. CDR3 protein: CASSQGRDREGYGYTF. The CDR3 DNA is TGTGCCAGCAGCCAAGGCAGGGACAGGGAAGGCTATGGCTACACCTTC.

This clone was seen once. The chain is built from TRBV15 and TRBJ2-7; TRBD1 aligns across 8 bases. This CDR3 comprises 15 residues. Germline V lookup: CDR1 LNHNV, CDR2 YYDKDF (reference sequence). J was trimmed by 6 bases and V by 0 bases; bases with no gene match: 7. CDR3 sequence: CATSRDQGAVAEQYF. The CDR3 nucleotides read TGTGCCACCAGCAGAGATCAGGGGGCGGTGGCCGAGCAGTACTTC.

This clone was seen a handful of times. The chain combines TRBV12-3 or TRBV12-4 with TRBJ1-2; possible D gene TRBD1, 5 bases. V was clipped by 5 bases and J by 4 bases, with 11 bases between them. CDR3 length: 13 residues. CDR3 in amino acids: CASSIQGGYGYTF. The CDR3 nucleotides read TGTGCCAGCAGTATCCAGGGCGGCTATGGCTACACCTTC.

V and J are TRBV28 and TRBJ2-1; D possibly corresponds to TRBD2 (6 bases). The CDR3 covers 14 residues. Trimming left V 3 bases short and J 6 bases short, with 12 bases between. Germline loops: CDR1 MDHEN, CDR2 SYDVKM. CDR3 region: CASSLERVSNEQFF. The DNA of the CDR3 is TGTGCCAGCAGTTTGGAGCGGGTTAGCAATGAGCAGTTCTTC.

The chain is built from TRBV27 and TRBJ2-7, with D maybe TRBD1 (6 bases). CDR3 length: 14 amino acids. The V and J ends lost 7 bases and 2 bases respectively, with 15 bases between them. Germline V CDR1 and CDR2: MNHEY, SMNVEV (reference sequence). The CDR3 nucleotides read TGTGCCAGCACTAGGACAGCCACTACCTACGAGCAGTACTTC. It codes for CASTRTATTYEQYF.

The V and J genes are TRBV11-2 and TRBJ1-6, with a weak D call TRBD1 (5 bases). The CDR3 has 15 amino acids. Germline V gives CDR1 SGHAT, CDR2 FQNNGV. V dropped 4 bases and J dropped 6 bases, with 13 bases sitting between them. The CDR3 reads CASSYQGRGNSPLHF. DNA of the CDR3: TGTGCCAGCAGCTACCAAGGGAGGGGTAATTCACCCCTCCACTTT.

The chain combines TRBV15 with TRBJ2-1; maybe TRBD2 (5 bases). The CDR3 extends over 16 amino acids. V was cut by 0 bases and J by 8 bases, with 17 bases left in between. Germline V gives CDR1 LNHNV, CDR2 YYDKDF (reference sequence). CDR3 sequence: CATSRDLGLGEDEQFF. The DNA of the CDR3 is TGTGCCACCAGCAGAGATTTAGGACTCGGAGAGGATGAGCAGTTCTTC.

The rearrangement joins TRBV7-6 to TRBJ2-7; 10 bases line up with TRBD2. The trim removed 3 bases at V and 6 bases at J, leaving 5 bases unmatched. This CDR3 contains 14 residues. Germline lookup yields CDR1 SGHVS and CDR2 FNYEAQ. CDR3 sequence reads: CASSLGLAGAEQYF. CDR3 coding DNA: TGTGCCAGCAGCTTGGGGCTAGCGGGAGCCGAGCAGTACTTC.

This clone was recorded a few times. The J gene is TRBJ1-1, the V gene TRBV7-9; the match to TRBD1 covers 9 bases. The germline gives CDR1 SEHNR, CDR2 FQNEAQ (reference sequence). The trim removed 6 bases at V and 5 bases at J, leaving 7 bases unmatched. This CDR3 has 14 amino acids. For the CDR3, the DNA is TGTGCCAGCAGTCGACAGGGGGAGTCTACTGAAGCTTTCTTT. It is translated as CASSRQGESTEAFF.

This rearrangement joins TRBV4-2 to TRBJ2-3; 11 bases are a match to TRBD2. The CDR3 sequence is 16 residues long. Unmatched junction bases numbered 6, after V lost 5 bases and J lost 2 bases. From germline, CDR1 is LGHNA and CDR2 YNFKEQ. Here the CDR3 reads CASSIRLAGNTDTQYF. Here the CDR3 DNA reads TGTGCCAGCAGCATAAGACTAGCGGGAAACACAGATACGCAGTATTTT.